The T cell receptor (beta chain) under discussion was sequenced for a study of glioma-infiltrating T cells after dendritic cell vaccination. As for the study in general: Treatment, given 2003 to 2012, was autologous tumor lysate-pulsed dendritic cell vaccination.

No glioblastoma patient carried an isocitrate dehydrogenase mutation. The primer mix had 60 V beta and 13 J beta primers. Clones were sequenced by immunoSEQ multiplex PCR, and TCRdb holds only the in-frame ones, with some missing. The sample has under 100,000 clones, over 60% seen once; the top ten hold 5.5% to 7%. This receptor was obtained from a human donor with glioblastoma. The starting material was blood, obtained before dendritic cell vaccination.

DNA for the CDR3: TGTGCCAGCAGCCAAGGTGGACTAGCGGGGGGGCTCGGGGAGCTGTTTTTT. This translates into CASSQGGLAGGLGELFF. This chain uses TRBV4-2 with TRBJ2-2; 15 bases fit TRBD2. CDR1 is LGHNA, CDR2 YNFKEQ, per germline. The V gene end was trimmed by 1 base and the J gene end by 7 bases; junction bases not matched to a gene: 4. The CDR3 covers 17 residues.